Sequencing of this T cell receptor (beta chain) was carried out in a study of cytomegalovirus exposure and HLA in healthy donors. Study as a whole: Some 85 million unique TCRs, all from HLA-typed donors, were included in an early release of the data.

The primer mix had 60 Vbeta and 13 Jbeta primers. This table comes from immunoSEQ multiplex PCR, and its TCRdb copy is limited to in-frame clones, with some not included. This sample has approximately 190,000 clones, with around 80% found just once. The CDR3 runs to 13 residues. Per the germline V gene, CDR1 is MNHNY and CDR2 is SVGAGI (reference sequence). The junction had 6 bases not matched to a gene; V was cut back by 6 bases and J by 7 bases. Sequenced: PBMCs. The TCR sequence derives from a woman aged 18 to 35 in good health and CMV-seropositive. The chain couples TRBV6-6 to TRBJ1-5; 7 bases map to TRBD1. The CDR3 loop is CASSVDRVQPQHF. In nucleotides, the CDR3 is TGTGCCAGCAGCGTCGACAGGGTACAGCCCCAGCATTTT.